A single sample is the source of the 32 T cell receptor beta chains below, sequenced in a study of patients and donors after allogeneic stem cell transplantation. TCRdb processed the RT-PCR reads anew with MiXCR; each CDR3 protein has one entry. Of 20,000 to 30,000 distinct CDR3 sequences listed, roughly two fifths are singletons. The sample taken for sequencing was blood, either unsorted or a sorted T cell fraction (not recorded which). The source of these receptors is a human donor who was either an allogeneic HSCT recipient or a stem cell or donor lymphocyte infusion donor (not recorded which). It is not recorded whose cells these are; they may come from a transplant donor.

This clonotype has more than one count but fewer than ten. The chain carries TRBV9 and TRBJ2-7, with a weak D call TRBD1 (5 bases). The germline CDR1 and CDR2 sequences are SGDLS and YYNGEE. Trimming stripped 3 bases from V and 3 bases from J, with 13 bases between. The CDR3 is 14 residues long. In DNA, the CDR3 is TGTGCCAGCAGCGGCGGACGCAGGGACTACGAGCAGTACTTC. Translation gives CASSGGRRDYEQYF. Drawing the rest from reference TRBV9 and TRBJ2-7, the complete variable domain is DSGVTQTPKHLITATGQRVTLRCSPRSGDLSVYWYQQSLDQGLQFLIQYYNGEERAKGNILERFSAQQFPDLHSELNLSSLELGDSALYFCASSGGRRDYEQYFGPGTRLTVT.

The V call is TRBV7-9, the J call TRBJ1-2, with 7 nucleotides matching TRBD1. The trim removed 2 bases at V and 4 bases at J, leaving 4 bases unmatched. CDR3 size: 14 residues. CDR1 is SEHNR and CDR2 is FQNEAQ in the germline V gene (reference sequence). In nucleotides, the CDR3 is TGTGCCAGCAGCTTAACAGGGGAGTCCTATGGCTACACCTTC. Amino acid sequence: CASSLTGESYGYTF.

This chain joins TRBV15 and TRBJ1-5; 8 bases line up with TRBD1. V dropped 1 base and J dropped 5; count of bases not matched to a gene: 7. This CDR3 has 16 amino acids. Germline V gene sequence: CDR1 LNHNV, CDR2 YYDKDF (reference sequence). CDR3 bases: TGTGCCACCAGCAGAGGCCGGGACAGGATAGATCAGCCCCAGCATTTT. The encoded protein is CATSRGRDRIDQPQHF.

This clonotype was detected a few times. The J gene is TRBJ1-1, the V gene TRBV10-2; D might be TRBD1 (5 bases). V was trimmed by 6 bases and J by 5 bases, leaving 10 bases between them. The CDR3 extends over 12 amino acids. Looked up from germline, CDR1 is WSHSY and CDR2 is SAAADI. CDR3 protein: CASSLRQTEAFF. The CDR3 DNA sequence: TGCGCCAGCAGCCTAAGACAGACTGAAGCTTTCTTT.

J is TRBJ1-1 and V is TRBV12-3 or TRBV12-4; D gene ambiguous. Trimming took off 7 bases at V and 3 bases at J, with 15 bases between the two ends. This CDR3 is built from 14 residues. CDR3 coding DNA: TGTGCCAGCAAAGCCGGGATCCCGGACACTGAAGCTTTCTTT. Translating it yields CASKAGIPDTEAFF.

The chain employs TRBV28 and TRBJ2-3; TRBD2 agrees at 12 bases. Germline values: CDR1 MDHEN, CDR2 SYDVKM. Losses at the gene ends were 7 bases for V and 5 bases for J; bases not matched to a gene: 13. The CDR3 is 17 residues long. The DNA for the CDR3 is TGTGCCAGCACTAACGATCCGGGACTAGCGGGTGGAGATACGCAGTATTTT. Translating it yields CASTNDPGLAGGDTQYF.

In this sample, this clonotype turned up a few times. The V gene is TRBV27, the J gene TRBJ1-4; 8 bases line up with TRBD1. The V gene end was trimmed by 10 bases and the J gene end by 0 bases; junction bases not matched to a gene: 16. Germline V CDR1 and CDR2: MNHEY, SMNVEV (reference sequence). The CDR3 sequence is 18 residues long. The CDR3 sequence: CATKARDRLNATNEKLFF. CDR3 DNA: TGTGCCACCAAAGCACGGGACAGGCTGAATGCAACTAATGAAAAACTGTTTTTT.

The chain links TRBV6-5 to TRBJ2-3; no clear D gene. The CDR3 is 11 amino acids. Germline CDR1 reads MNHEY; CDR2 reads SVGAGI. Trimming pared 2 bases from V and 6 bases from J, leaving 3 bases between. The CDR3 coding sequence is TGTGCCAGCAGTTACGGTGATACGCAGTATTTT. It yields the protein CASSYGDTQYF.

The chain is built from TRBV25-1 and TRBJ2-1; D is undetermined. The V gene lost 4 bases and the J gene lost 9 bases, with 4 bases spanning the gap. This CDR3 spans 10 amino acids. Germline V gene sequence: CDR1 MGHDK, CDR2 SYGVNS. Written as DNA, the CDR3 is TGTGCCAGCAGTGGGACTGAGCAGTTCTTC. Translating gives CASSGTEQFF.

This clonotype was found a few times. The chain employs TRBV3-1 and TRBJ1-1; D not resolved. Germline V gives CDR1 LGHDT, CDR2 YNNKEL (reference sequence). Trimming removed 2 bases from V and 3 bases from J, with 10 bases in between. The CDR3 is made up of 14 amino acids. This CDR3 is CASSQLAGDTEAFF. CDR3 DNA sequence: TGTGCCAGCAGCCAATTGGCGGGAGACACTGAAGCTTTCTTT.

This clonotype was recorded once. V is TRBV5-1 and J is TRBJ2-3; D not resolved. CDR1 is SGHRS, CDR2 YFSETQ, per germline. There are 15 residues in the CDR3. Trimming removed 0 bases at V and 1 base at J, with 9 bases between. In nucleotides, the CDR3 is TGCGCCAGCAGCTTGGGGGTGGCGGGCACAGATACGCAGTATTTT. Its protein is CASSLGVAGTDTQYF. Variable domain in full (rest from reference TRBV5-1 and TRBJ2-3): KAGVTQTPRYLIKTRGQQVTLSCSPISGHRSVSWYQQTPGQGLQFLFEYFSETQRNKGNFPGRFSGRQFSNSRSEMNVSTLELGDSALYLCASSLGVAGTDTQYFGPGTRLTVL.

J is TRBJ1-1 and V is TRBV20-1; 11 bases line up with TRBD1. This CDR3 has 16 amino acids. The junction had 9 bases not matched to a gene; V was cut back by 6 bases and J by 0 bases. Per germline, CDR1 DFQATT and CDR2 SNEGSKA (reference sequence). The CDR3 nucleotides are TGCAGTGCCCTAGGGCGGGACAGGGGGTTGAACACTGAAGCTTTCTTT. This translates into CSALGRDRGLNTEAFF.

The chain has TRBV12-3 or TRBV12-4 and TRBJ1-2, with TRBD1 matching over 11 bases. V lost 5 bases, J lost 5 bases, and 1 base stayed unmatched. The CDR3 spans 13 residues. The CDR3 DNA sequence: TGTGCCAGCAGTAGGGACAGGGGGTATGGCTACACCTTC. Protein product: CASSRDRGYGYTF.

The rearrangement joins TRBV18 to TRBJ2-7; 11 bases are a match to TRBD1. Germline V gene data show CDR1 as KGHSH and CDR2 as LQKENI. The V segment lost 2 bases and the J segment 1 base; nucleotides outside the gene matches: 4. This CDR3 comprises 16 residues. CDR3 in DNA: TGTGCCAGCTCACCAGCCGGGACAGGGGGTTCCTACGAGCAGTACTTC. This sequence encodes CASSPAGTGGSYEQYF.

The chain couples TRBV6-1 to TRBJ2-5; D might be TRBD2 (6 bases). Trimming left V 9 bases short and J 3 bases short, with 8 bases between. This CDR3 region has 11 residues. CDR1 is MNHNS and CDR2 is SASEGT in the germline V gene. The CDR3 here is CASRREETQYF. CDR3 coding DNA: TGTGCCAGTCGGAGGGAAGAGACCCAGTACTTC.

V usage is TRBV10-3 and J usage is TRBJ1-2, with unresolved D. The CDR3 loop spans 11 amino acids. V shed 8 bases and J shed 5 bases, with 9 bases lying between them. Looked up from germline, CDR1 is ENHRY and CDR2 is SYGVKD. CDR3 in DNA: TGTGCCATCGGTAGTTTTTATGGCTACACCTTC. It yields the protein CAIGSFYGYTF.

The V and J genes are TRBV7-2 and TRBJ2-3; no definite D call. The CDR3 extends over 15 amino acids. V was clipped by 1 base and J by 0 bases, with 8 bases between them. Germline CDR1 reads SGHTA; CDR2 reads FQGNSA. In DNA, the CDR3 is TGTGCCAGCAGCTTAGACGGCCCCAGCACAGATACGCAGTATTTT. It is translated as CASSLDGPSTDTQYF.

This clonotype was seen a few times. V gene TRBV6-6 combines with J gene TRBJ1-3; TRBD1 is a possible D gene (5 bases). This CDR3 region has 15 residues. Germline V gene lookup returns CDR1 MNHNY and CDR2 SVGAGI (reference sequence). With 5 bases removed from V and 0 bases from J, the gap between germline ends came to 11 bases. In DNA form, the CDR3 reads TGTGCCAGCAGTCAGACAGCGACCTCTGGAAACACCATATATTTT. It is translated as CASSQTATSGNTIYF.

This chain connects TRBV5-5 to TRBJ2-1; 7 positions agree with TRBD1. The CDR3 runs to 16 residues. Germline V lookup: CDR1 SGHKS, CDR2 YYEKEE (reference sequence). V dropped 2 bases and J dropped 4; count of bases not matched to a gene: 9. The CDR3 DNA follows: TGTGCCAGCAGCTTCGTGGACGGGACAGTTTACAATGAGCAGTTCTTC. Residues: CASSFVDGTVYNEQFF.

This rearrangement joins TRBV20-1 to TRBJ1-5; 10 positions agree with TRBD1. The CDR3 length is 15 residues. The germline gives CDR1 DFQATT, CDR2 SNEGSKA (reference sequence). V shed 6 bases and J 7 bases; nucleotides not matched to a gene: 12. CDR3 nucleotides: TGCAGTGCCCCTAACCGGGACAGGGGACGGCAGCCCCAGCATTTT. Translation: CSAPNRDRGRQPQHF.

This clonotype appeared a few times. J is TRBJ1-3 and V is TRBV29-1; D call uncertain. This CDR3 spans 13 amino acids. In germline, CDR1 is SQVTM, CDR2 ANQGSEA. Trimming took 1 base from V and 4 from J, leaving 8 bases between them. In DNA form, the CDR3 reads TGCAGCGTTGAAGGGGGAAGGGGAAACACCATATATTTT. As protein: CSVEGGRGNTIYF.

The chain carries TRBV18 and TRBJ2-7, with D maybe TRBD1 (6 bases). Deletions cut 1 base from V and 0 bases from J, with 13 bases between. Germline values: CDR1 KGHSH, CDR2 LQKENI. The CDR3 is made up of 16 amino acids. The CDR3 coding sequence is TGTGCCAGCTCACCACGGGACACCCCATACTCCTACGAGCAGTACTTC. The encoded protein is CASSPRDTPYSYEQYF. Full variable domain (remainder filled in from reference TRBV18 and TRBJ2-7): NAGVMQNPRHLVRRRGQEARLRCSPMKGHSHVYWYRQLPEEGLKFMVYLQKENIIDESGMPKERFSAEFPKEGPSILRIQQVVRGDSAAYFCASSPRDTPYSYEQYFGPGTRLTVT.

This chain connects TRBV5-1 to TRBJ1-6; D remains ambiguous. The germline V gene has CDR1 SGHRS and CDR2 YFSETQ. The CDR3 runs to 12 residues. With 2 bases removed from V and 7 bases from J, the gap between germline ends came to 4 bases. CDR3 amino acids: CASSFPNSPLHF. The CDR3 DNA sequence: TGCGCCAGCAGCTTCCCAAATTCACCCCTCCACTTT. Together with reference TRBV5-1 and TRBJ1-6, the CDR3 gives the full variable domain: KAGVTQTPRYLIKTRGQQVTLSCSPISGHRSVSWYQQTPGQGLQFLFEYFSETQRNKGNFPGRFSGRQFSNSRSEMNVSTLELGDSALYLCASSFPNSPLHFGNGTRLTVT.

A few counts support this clonotype. CDR3 coding DNA: TGTGCCAGCAGCGTAGGTCCCGGGACAACCTGGGGAAGCAATCAGCCCCAGCATTTT. It encodes CASSVGPGTTWGSNQPQHF. The rearrangement joins TRBV9 to TRBJ1-5; a possible D gene is TRBD1 (6 bases). This CDR3 comprises 19 residues. Trimming pared 0 bases from V and 1 base from J, leaving 20 bases between. The germline V gene has CDR1 SGDLS and CDR2 YYNGEE.

In this sample, this clonotype turned up a few times. The gene calls are TRBV10-3 and TRBJ1-6; the D gene is possibly TRBD1 (5 bases). The CDR3 runs to 19 residues. The V gene lost 8 bases and the J gene lost 0 bases, with 23 bases spanning the gap. Per germline, CDR1 ENHRY and CDR2 SYGVKD. CDR3 amino acids: CAIGPGLTARSSYNSPLHF. CDR3 DNA: TGTGCCATCGGCCCTGGGCTGACAGCAAGGAGCTCCTATAATTCACCCCTCCACTTT.

The chain combines TRBV5-1 with TRBJ1-1; D gene uncertain. CDR1 is SGHRS, CDR2 YFSETQ, per germline. V lost 0 bases and J 1 base, leaving 4 bases between the germline ends. The CDR3 sequence is 13 residues long. In nucleotides, the CDR3 is TGCGCCAGCAGCTTGGAGGGGAACACTGAAGCTTTCTTT. Encoded protein: CASSLEGNTEAFF.

This clonotype was picked up a small number of times. The chain carries TRBV9 and TRBJ2-1, with 12 nucleotides matching TRBD2. Germline CDR1 SGDLS, CDR2 YYNGEE. The CDR3 consists of 18 residues. Losses at the gene ends were 0 bases for V and 3 bases for J; bases not matched to a gene: 7. CDR3 protein: CASSVVASGGASYNEQFF. The CDR3 nucleotides read TGTGCCAGCAGCGTAGTGGCTAGCGGGGGGGCCAGCTACAATGAGCAGTTCTTC.

This clonotype was observed a few times. V and J are TRBV6-5 and TRBJ2-2; D remains unclear. Trimming removed 6 bases from V and 4 bases from J, with 18 bases in between. In germline, CDR1 is MNHEY, CDR2 SVGAGI. The CDR3 is made up of 16 amino acids. The CDR3 region is CASRLLELGSTGELFF. The CDR3 region has the DNA TGTGCCAGCAGACTGCTGGAACTCGGGTCCACCGGGGAGCTGTTTTTT.

The chain employs TRBV6-1 and TRBJ2-7; D not resolved. Trimming stripped 1 base from V and 1 base from J, with 8 bases between. The CDR3 runs 14 residues. Germline values: CDR1 MNHNS, CDR2 SASEGT. CDR3 DNA sequence: TGTGCCAGCAGTGAAGTTTACAGATCCTACGAGCAGTACTTC. This translates into CASSEVYRSYEQYF.

V and J are TRBV5-6 and TRBJ2-3; 9 bases line up with TRBD2. CDR3 length equals 16 residues. The germline CDR1 and CDR2 sequences are SGHDT and YYEEEE. V trimming: 4 bases; J trimming: 2 bases; junction bases outside the gene matches: 8. CDR3 region: CASSIGLASITDTQYF. Written as DNA, the CDR3 is TGTGCCAGCAGCATCGGACTAGCGAGCATCACAGATACGCAGTATTTT.

The chain combines TRBV24-1 with TRBJ2-4; possibly TRBD1 or TRBD2 for D (5 bases each). Trimming cost V 7 bases and J 2 bases, with 11 bases left between them. Per germline, CDR1 KGHDR and CDR2 SFDVKD. CDR3 length equals 14 residues. The chain's CDR3 is CATRGEPSKNIQYF. Written as DNA, the CDR3 is TGTGCCACCAGGGGGGAGCCCTCCAAAAACATTCAGTACTTC.

This chain's CDR3 is CASSLGPDRNNQPQHF. The CDR3 nucleotides are TGTGCCAGCAGTTTAGGACCCGACAGGAATAATCAGCCCCAGCATTTT. The chain is built from TRBV12-3 or TRBV12-4 and TRBJ1-5; D may be TRBD1 (6 bases). Trimming took off 1 base at V and 4 bases at J, with 14 bases between the two ends. The CDR3 consists of 16 residues.